This T cell receptor (beta chain) is from a study of OX40 agonist ivuxolimab in advanced cancers. Study background: Every 2 weeks, patients received ivuxolimab intravenously, dosed at 0.01 to 10 mg/kg. Study outcomes and limitations: A proportion of nonresponders additionally exhibited low normalized T-cell clonal expansion. Expanded clones belonging to CD8+ T cells outnumbered, on average, those of CD4+.

With 2 bases removed from V and 0 bases from J, the gap between germline ends came to 4 bases. The CDR3 spans 13 residues. The V gene's germline CDR1 is ENHRY and CDR2 SYGVKD. Comment on this clone: What it recognizes is unknown.

This table comes from immunoSEQ multiplex PCR, and its TCRdb copy is limited to in-frame clones, with some not included. The table includes about 69,000 clones, around 89% detected once. Researchers took blood at baseline, on cycle 4 day 1, and on cycle 7 day 1. This material consisted of CD4+ or CD8+ T cells sorted from blood, taken in a trial of the OX40 agonist ivuxolimab. The chain recombines TRBV10-3 with TRBJ2-5; the D is unclear. The sequence was collected from an adult with an advanced solid tumor such as melanoma, head and neck, liver or kidney cancer. The CDR3: CAISERYQETQYF. The CDR3 DNA follows: TGTGCCATCAGTGAGCGGTACCAAGAGACCCAGTACTTC.